This T cell receptor beta chain was identified in a study of CD8+ T cells in alopecia areata (dated by TCRdb to the late 2010s). With regard to the full study: Treated patients were enrolled in an open-label pilot trial of oral tofacitinib, 5 to 10 mg twice daily, for moderate-to-severe alopecia areata. Patients received tofacitinib for 6 to 18 months and were then followed off drug for 6 months to check for delayed response and recurrence. In both human patients and the C3H/HeJ mouse model, the study applied high-throughput TCRbeta sequencing to look at T cell clonal expansion in alopecia areata. On the human side, TCRbeta sequencing was run on scalp tissue and on sorted CD4+ and CD8+ peripheral blood T cells from healthy controls and from alopecia areata patients with either patchy or totalis/universalis disease. Patients on tofacitinib were biopsied at baseline and after 4 and 24 weeks of treatment, and several of the patients also had a later scalp biopsy. Scalp clonality was compared across normal scalp (n=4), patchy alopecia areata scalp (n=8), and alopecia totalis/universalis scalp (n=8). The RNA source kit depended on sample type: the PAXgene miRNA kit for fixed scalp, the miRNeasy kit for PBMCs, and the RNeasy kit for mouse skin. TCRbeta CDR3 regions were amplified by immunoSEQ multiplex PCR with 35 Vbeta forward and 13 Jbeta reverse primers. Paper-wide results and their limitations: Unlike mouse skin, where gammadelta T cells dominate, normal human skin contains resident alphabeta T cells that get sequenced too, which complicates analysis of the scalp TCR repertoire. Higher clonality and more expanded CD8+ clones were observed in lesional scalp than in normal scalp, particularly in alopecia totalis/universalis, a finding suggestive of antigenic drive. TCR sequences shared between patients were less clear than in mice, possibly partly because of HLA diversity in the patient population.

This clone occurred a few times. This clone's antigen is unknown. There are no base qualities to consult, and no much larger clone falls within one base. At the junction V is shortened by 6 bases and J by 8 bases; bases outside the gene matches: 3. The germline V gene yields ENHRY for CDR1 and SYGVKD for CDR2. From cysteine to phenylalanine, the CDR3 is 12 amino acids long. Solely the CDR3 DNA is kept, with 36 bases framed from the first base. Interpreted using the paper, the time point label stands for: baseline before oral tofacitinib. Lesional scalp punch biopsies and peripheral blood were obtained from alopecia areata patients. PBMCs were isolated by density centrifugation and stained for CD3, CD4 and CD8, after which CD4+ and CD8+ T cells were sorted on a FACSAria. The library relied on the immunoSEQ multiplex PCR assay. For TCR sequencing, RNA was extracted from every sample and reverse transcribed into cDNA to serve as template. First-strand cDNA was synthesized using SuperScript III with a 2:1 mix of oligo-dT and random hexamers. A synthetic immune receptor repertoire was used to gauge amplification bias, and whatever bias remained was removed computationally. On the authors' methods: Raw reads were preprocessed to remove errors, and CDR3 was defined according to IMGT conventions as the region from the conserved cysteine to phenylalanine. Clonality was calculated as 1 minus Shannon entropy normalized by log2 of the number of productive unique TCRs. CD4 or CD8 identity of scalp clones was inferred by cross-referencing scalp TCRbeta sequences with sorted blood CD4 and CD8 repertoires. TCRdb stores this immuneACCESS table with in-frame sequences only. Part of the clones is absent; in the studies checked, under half of the shortfall reflects unresolved V genes, and no reason is known for the rest. V, J and clone size are taken as reported in that table, and D and trimming were inferred from the DNA itself. For this sample there are some 130,000 clones; around 60% appear just once. In total, the top ten clones hold around 6% of the sample.

The rearrangement combines TRBV10-3 with TRBJ1-2; 10 central nucleotides agree with TRBD1. The TCR sequence derives from a human donor with alopecia areata. Sequencing used CD4+ T cells sorted from blood, obtained at week 0. CDR3 sequence: CAISDRGQGYTF. The nucleotide sequence reads as follows: TGTGCCATCAGCGACAGGGGGCAAGGCTACACCTTC.